This T cell receptor beta chain was obtained from a study of T cell responses to AZD1222 COVID-19 vaccine. Trimming left V 2 bases short and J 8 bases short, with 13 bases between. In germline, CDR1 is MNHEY, CDR2 SVGAGI. The CDR3 has 14 residues. Only in-frame clones appear in the TCRdb table, and some are missing; sequencing was by immunoSEQ multiplex PCR. There are some 150,000 clones in the sample; roughly nine tenths occur only once, and about 3.7% lies in the top ten. This specimen consisted of peripheral blood, obtained on day 0 of AZD1222 vaccination. This rearrangement joins TRBV6-5 to TRBJ2-4; TRBD1 is a possible D gene (5 bases). The source is an adult in good health. CDR3 sequence reads: CASSYLRQGDIQYF. CDR3 DNA sequence: TGTGCCAGCAGTTACCTACGCCAAGGGGACATTCAGTACTTC.